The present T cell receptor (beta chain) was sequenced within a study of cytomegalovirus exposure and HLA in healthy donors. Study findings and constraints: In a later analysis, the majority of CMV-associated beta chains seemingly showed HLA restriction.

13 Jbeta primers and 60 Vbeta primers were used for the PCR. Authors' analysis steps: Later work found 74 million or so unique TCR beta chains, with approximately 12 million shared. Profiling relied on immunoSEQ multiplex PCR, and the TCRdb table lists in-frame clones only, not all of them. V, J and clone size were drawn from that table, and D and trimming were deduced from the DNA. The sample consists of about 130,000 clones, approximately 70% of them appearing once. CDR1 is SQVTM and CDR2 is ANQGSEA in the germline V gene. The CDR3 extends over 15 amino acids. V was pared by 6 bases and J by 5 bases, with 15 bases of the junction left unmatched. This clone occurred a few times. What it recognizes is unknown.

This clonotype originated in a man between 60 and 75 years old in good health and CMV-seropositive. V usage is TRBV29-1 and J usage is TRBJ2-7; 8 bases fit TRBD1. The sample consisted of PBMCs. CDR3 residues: CSVGTFTSTGDEQYF. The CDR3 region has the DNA TGCAGCGTCGGAACTTTTACATCGACAGGGGACGAGCAGTACTTC.